This is a list of T cell receptor beta chains from one sample in a study of T cells in tuberculosis. The protocol was immunoSEQ multiplex PCR, while the TCRdb copy is restricted to in-frame clones and leaves out a portion. The table has fewer than 45,000 clones, about 95% seen once. Sequences were obtained from PBMCs. Source of these receptors: a donor aged 10-35 years with latent tuberculosis or without tuberculosis infection. CDR3s include the opening cysteine and the closing phenylalanine or tryptophan. Each record gives: J gene, V gene, CDR3 protein.

j_gene: TRBJ1-1; v_gene: TRBV7-9; CDR3aa: CASSLVTGVNTEAFF
j_gene: TRBJ2-1; v_gene: TRBV7-9; CDR3aa: CASSSRLYNEQFF
j_gene: TRBJ2-7; v_gene: TRBV4-1; CDR3aa: CASSHSPVTAQYEQYF
j_gene: TRBJ1-2; v_gene: TRBV7-9; CDR3aa: CASSLGQGAHGYTF
j_gene: TRBJ2-2; v_gene: TRBV15; CDR3aa: CATSQITGELFF
j_gene: TRBJ1-3; v_gene: TRBV9; CDR3aa: CASSVDGTTGNTIYF
j_gene: TRBJ2-2; v_gene: TRBV5-1; CDR3aa: CASSLLASGNTGELFF
j_gene: TRBJ1-2; v_gene: TRBV19; CDR3aa: CASSISTGQSYGYTF
j_gene: TRBJ1-2; v_gene: TRBV19; CDR3aa: CASSISGKYDYGYTF
j_gene: TRBJ2-4; v_gene: TRBV5-4; CDR3aa: CASSRGLAGGKNIQYF
j_gene: TRBJ2-3; v_gene: TRBV11-2; CDR3aa: CASSPGQGRVRDTQYF
j_gene: TRBJ2-7; v_gene: TRBV5-6; CDR3aa: CASRVGTGLYEQYF
j_gene: TRBJ2-3; v_gene: TRBV5-1; CDR3aa: CASSLAGGRTDTQYF
j_gene: TRBJ1-6; v_gene: TRBV5-1; CDR3aa: CASSPGAYNSPLHF
j_gene: TRBJ1-4; v_gene: TRBV10-3; CDR3aa: CAISESRQRHEKLFF
j_gene: TRBJ2-1; v_gene: TRBV5-4; CDR3aa: CASSSLAGGPGYEQFF
j_gene: TRBJ1-5; v_gene: TRBV4-1; CDR3aa: CASSHAGTGGFNQPQHF
j_gene: TRBJ2-7; v_gene: TRBV11-2; CDR3aa: CASSFSLDGSYEQYF
j_gene: TRBJ2-1; v_gene: TRBV4-2; CDR3aa: CASSQDRMGGDSHYNEQFF
j_gene: TRBJ1-3; v_gene: TRBV30; CDR3aa: CAWKWGRINSGNTIYF
j_gene: TRBJ1-1; v_gene: TRBV19; CDR3aa: CASNDPRQGARRTEAFF
j_gene: TRBJ2-1; v_gene: TRBV7-3; CDR3aa: CASSLISTGDEQFF
j_gene: TRBJ1-1; v_gene: TRBV19; CDR3aa: CASMFFRGAEAFF
j_gene: TRBJ2-1; v_gene: TRBV4-1; CDR3aa: CASTRLAGGPNEQFF
j_gene: TRBJ2-3; v_gene: TRBV28; CDR3aa: CASSQGAYAVDTQYF
j_gene: TRBJ1-1; v_gene: TRBV25-1; CDR3aa: CASSEPPGTGVNTEAFF
j_gene: TRBJ2-1; v_gene: TRBV15; CDR3aa: CATSNRNYNEQFF
j_gene: TRBJ2-7; v_gene: TRBV5-1; CDR3aa: CASSLTGFSYEQYF
j_gene: TRBJ1-3; v_gene: TRBV6-5; CDR3aa: CASALRSGNTIYF
j_gene: TRBJ2-7; v_gene: TRBV14; CDR3aa: CASSQGPRTGVEQYF
j_gene: TRBJ1-1; v_gene: TRBV18; CDR3aa: CASSPLYDRPMNTEAFF
j_gene: TRBJ2-7; v_gene: TRBV18; CDR3aa: CASSPLVGPNEQYF
j_gene: TRBJ2-1; v_gene: TRBV5-6; CDR3aa: CASNPLAGVEDEQFF
j_gene: TRBJ1-3; v_gene: TRBV2; CDR3aa: CASSEQRDFYGDSGNTIYF
j_gene: TRBJ2-3; v_gene: TRBV5-1; CDR3aa: CASSVGTILPALDTQYF
j_gene: TRBJ2-1; v_gene: TRBV7-2; CDR3aa: CASSLGDRVLMGYNEQFF
j_gene: TRBJ1-1; v_gene: TRBV27; CDR3aa: CASSLFAGGFFTYNTEAFF
j_gene: TRBJ2-3; v_gene: TRBV4-1; CDR3aa: CASSQGLVADTQYF
j_gene: TRBJ2-6; v_gene: TRBV5-1; CDR3aa: CASSLVQGRGANVLTF
j_gene: TRBJ1-1; v_gene: TRBV19; CDR3aa: CASTNSRGKGEAFF
j_gene: TRBJ1-5; v_gene: TRBV5-8; CDR3aa: CASSAQGPDQPQHF
j_gene: TRBJ1-5; v_gene: TRBV18; CDR3aa: CASSPSPGLPSTQPQHF
j_gene: TRBJ2-2; v_gene: TRBV19; CDR3aa: CASRGASVDTGELFF
j_gene: TRBJ2-3; v_gene: TRBV6-5; CDR3aa: CASSGRDTQYF
j_gene: TRBJ1-2; v_gene: TRBV6-6; CDR3aa: CASSKPGLNYGYTF
j_gene: TRBJ2-1; v_gene: TRBV5-1; CDR3aa: CASNVDSSYNEQFF
j_gene: TRBJ1-1; v_gene: TRBV11-2; CDR3aa: CASSSRQGETAFF
j_gene: TRBJ2-2; v_gene: TRBV10-3; CDR3aa: CAIRPSSTSGTTNGDTGELFF
j_gene: TRBJ1-3; v_gene: TRBV18; CDR3aa: CASSPENTIYF
j_gene: TRBJ2-2; v_gene: TRBV10-3; CDR3aa: CAIKGQPNTGELFF
j_gene: TRBJ2-1; v_gene: TRBV5-1; CDR3aa: CASSPGQNGFNEQFF
j_gene: TRBJ1-1; v_gene: TRBV6-5; CDR3aa: CASSTGQGFTEAFF
j_gene: TRBJ1-4; v_gene: TRBV12-5; CDR3aa: CASRGGDEKLFF
j_gene: TRBJ2-3; v_gene: TRBV5-8; CDR3aa: CASTTSRTTTDTQYF
j_gene: TRBJ1-4; v_gene: TRBV15; CDR3aa: CATSPRSGEGEKLFF
j_gene: TRBJ2-1; v_gene: TRBV5-1; CDR3aa: CASSLDAGTSAYEQFF
j_gene: TRBJ1-2; v_gene: TRBV6-5; CDR3aa: CASSRGQGHGYTF
j_gene: TRBJ2-2; v_gene: TRBV6-6; CDR3aa: CASSYVTGGTGELFF
j_gene: TRBJ1-5; v_gene: TRBV19; CDR3aa: CASSIAGQSNQPQHF